The present T cell receptor (beta chain) was sequenced within a study of CD8 T cells in ankylosing spondylitis. General observations from the study: Apparently characteristic of ankylosing spondylitis blood was a TCR beta motif (fewer than ten highly homologous variants). Reactive arthritis synovial fluid and blood previously showed some of these motif variants.

This CDR3 contains 15 residues. Germline values: CDR1 KGHSH, CDR2 LQKENI. After removal of 6 bases from V and 4 bases from J, the junction contained 9 bases not matched to a gene. This clonotype was seen only a few times. What it recognizes is unknown. In TCRdb, the 5' RACE reads were re-called with MiXCR into one record per CDR3 protein. The repertoire holds roughly 700,000 distinct CDR3 sequences, with 15% to 20% as singletons. The chain carries TRBV18 and TRBJ2-3; 8 positions agree with TRBD1. The TCR comes from a male donor with ankylosing spondylitis. The sample comprised blood, either unsorted or a sorted T cell fraction (not recorded which). The CDR3 sequence is CASSPDRGYADTQYF. Written as DNA, the CDR3 is TGTGCCAGCTCGCCCGACAGGGGCTATGCAGATACGCAGTATTTT.